A selection of T cell receptor beta chains follows, all from one sample in a study of blood T cell repertoires in COVID-19. Repertoires were generated with immunoSEQ multiplex PCR, while TCRdb's copy carries only in-frame clones and drops some. This table holds 300,000 to 400,000 clones, 85% to 90% found once. Specimen: peripheral blood. The receptors were sampled from a woman in her twenties or thirties with COVID-19, enrolled during active disease. CDR3s include the opening cysteine and the closing phenylalanine or tryptophan. D genes are given only for firm matches. Not all rows give a size; the values are once, few, many and, for expanded clones, a class.

D: TRBD2; J: TRBJ2-4; V: TRBV7-2; size: few; DNA: TGTGCCAGCAGCTCTGGACTAGCCTTAGACATTCAGTACTTC; CDR3: CASSSGLALDIQYF
D: TRBD2; J: TRBJ2-5; V: TRBV5-1; size: .; DNA: TGCGCCAGCAGCTTGATAGCGGGAGTGGTAGAGACCCAGTACTTC; CDR3: CASSLIAGVVETQYF
D: TRBD1; J: TRBJ1-2; V: TRBV6-5; size: .; DNA: TGTGCCAGCAGCAAGGGACAGGGAGATGGCTACACCTTC; CDR3: CASSKGQGDGYTF
D: TRBD1; J: TRBJ1-1; V: TRBV5-4; size: .; DNA: TGTGCCAGCAGCACCGTAATACAGGGGGCGAACACTGAAGCTTTCTTT; CDR3: CASSTVIQGANTEAFF
D: .; J: TRBJ1-6; V: TRBV7-9; size: .; DNA: TGTGCCAGCAGTGCCCAGGGACCCCTCCACTTT; CDR3: CASSAQGPLHF
D: TRBD1; J: TRBJ1-4; V: TRBV5-1; size: .; DNA: TGCGCCAGCAGCCAGGGACAGCAGAATGAAAAACTGTTTTTT; CDR3: CASSQGQQNEKLFF
D: TRBD2; J: TRBJ2-1; V: TRBV6-5; size: .; DNA: TGTGCCAGCACCACTCGGACTAGCGGGAGCAATGAGCAGTTCTTC; CDR3: CASTTRTSGSNEQFF
D: .; J: TRBJ1-5; V: TRBV2; size: .; DNA: TGTGCCAGCAGTGAAGTGAGAGGGTGGCCGAGCAATCAGCCCCAGCATTTT; CDR3: CASSEVRGWPSNQPQHF
D: TRBD2; J: TRBJ2-1; V: TRBV6-6; size: .; DNA: TGTGCCAGCAGTCCCCGAGGTAGCGGGAGCCCTCAGGGGAGCTCCTACAATGAGCAGTTCTTC; CDR3: CASSPRGSGSPQGSSYNEQFF
D: TRBD1; J: TRBJ1-1; V: TRBV24-1; size: .; DNA: TGTGCCACCAGTGACCCAAGGACAGGGGCTAAGGGCACTGAAGCTTTCTTT; CDR3: CATSDPRTGAKGTEAFF
D: TRBD1; J: TRBJ1-1; V: TRBV19; size: once; DNA: TGTGCCAGTAGTCCAGCCCCCGGGACAGGGGACTCGAACACTGAAGCTTTCTTT; CDR3: CASSPAPGTGDSNTEAFF
D: TRBD1; J: TRBJ2-5; V: TRBV30; size: .; DNA: TGTGCCTGGTCAGGGGGCTTACAAGAGACCCAGTACTTC; CDR3: CAWSGGLQETQYF
D: .; J: TRBJ1-5; V: TRBV13; size: few; DNA: TGTGCCAGCAGCTTACGAGGGCCGGGGGGTAGCAATCAGCCCCAGCATTTT; CDR3: CASSLRGPGGSNQPQHF
D: TRBD1; J: TRBJ1-2; V: TRBV5-6; size: .; DNA: TGTGCCAGCAGCTTGAGGTGGAGGGGGCAATATGGCTACACCTTC; CDR3: CASSLRWRGQYGYTF
D: TRBD2; J: TRBJ2-1; V: TRBV4-1; size: .; DNA: TGCGCCAGCAGCCAAGATGAACTAGCGGGAGTCGGAAATGAGCAGTTCTTC; CDR3: CASSQDELAGVGNEQFF
D: TRBD1; J: TRBJ2-5; V: TRBV24-1; size: .; DNA: TGTGCCACCAGTGATTTCCCAGGACAGGGGGCTTGGGAGACCCAGTACTTC; CDR3: CATSDFPGQGAWETQYF
D: TRBD1; J: TRBJ1-1; V: TRBV27; size: .; DNA: TGTGCCAGCAGTTTTGGGCAGGGGGGCCCTGAAGCTTTCTTT; CDR3: CASSFGQGGPEAFF
D: .; J: TRBJ1-1; V: TRBV19; size: .; DNA: TGTGCCAGTAGTATTGGCAGGGCAACGGCGGACACTGAAGCTTTCTTT; CDR3: CASSIGRATADTEAFF
D: .; J: TRBJ2-7; V: TRBV28; size: few; DNA: TGTGCCAGCGCCGCGGGGATCCACGAGCAGTACTTC; CDR3: CASAAGIHEQYF
D: .; J: TRBJ1-6; V: TRBV27; size: .; DNA: TGTGCCAGCACCAGCTCCTATAATTCACCCCTCCACTTT; CDR3: CASTSSYNSPLHF
D: .; J: TRBJ2-1; V: TRBV10-3; size: once; DNA: TGTGCCATCAGTGGGACTGGCAATGAGCAGTTCTTC; CDR3: CAISGTGNEQFF
D: .; J: TRBJ1-6; V: TRBV3-1/TRBV3-2; size: .; DNA: TGTGCCAGCAGCCAGCAGGATTCACCCCTCCACTTT; CDR3: CASSQQDSPLHF
D: .; J: TRBJ2-1; V: TRBV2; size: .; DNA: TGTGCCAGCAGTGAAGCGCTTCTAGCGAATGAGCAGTTCTTC; CDR3: CASSEALLANEQFF
D: TRBD1; J: TRBJ1-2; V: TRBV4-1; size: .; DNA: TGCGCCAGCAGCCCACGGACAGGGGGCGCAGAAAACTATGGCTACACCTTC; CDR3: CASSPRTGGAENYGYTF
D: .; J: TRBJ2-7; V: TRBV5-1; size: .; DNA: TGCGCCAGCAGCTTGGCCTTTTGCACGGCCTACGAGCAGTACTTC; CDR3: CASSLAFCTAYEQYF
D: .; J: TRBJ2-7; V: TRBV18; size: .; DNA: TGTGCCAGCTCGGCGGCGCTCTCCTACGAGCAGTACTTC; CDR3: CASSAALSYEQYF
D: TRBD1; J: TRBJ2-3; V: TRBV3-1/TRBV3-2; size: .; DNA: TGTGCCAGCAGCGCGCGATTTGACAGGGGGCACGCAGATACGCAGTATTTT; CDR3: CASSARFDRGHADTQYF
D: .; J: TRBJ1-1; V: TRBV10-1; size: .; DNA: TGCGCCAGCAGTGAGTCCGACGGCAGGGCTGAAGCTTTCTTT; CDR3: CASSESDGRAEAFF
D: TRBD2; J: TRBJ2-1; V: TRBV4-1; size: .; DNA: TGCGCCAGCAGCCAAATGGGACTAGCGGCCTACAATGAGCAGTTCTTC; CDR3: CASSQMGLAAYNEQFF
D: .; J: TRBJ1-1; V: TRBV19; size: .; DNA: TGTGCCAGTAGTACCCTTAACAGGGAACTGAACACTGAAGCTTTCTTT; CDR3: CASSTLNRELNTEAFF
D: .; J: TRBJ1-1; V: TRBV4-1; size: .; DNA: TGCGCCAGCAGCCAAGGATTGTCAGCAGGGGCGAACACTGAAGCTTTCTTT; CDR3: CASSQGLSAGANTEAFF
D: .; J: TRBJ2-3; V: TRBV7-9; size: once; DNA: TGTGCCAGCAGCTTCATTCTCGGGCAGGGGACAGATACGCAGTATTTT; CDR3: CASSFILGQGTDTQYF
D: TRBD1; J: TRBJ2-5; V: TRBV2; size: .; DNA: TGTGCCAGCAGGGATTGGACAGGGGAAGAGACCCAGTACTTC; CDR3: CASRDWTGEETQYF
D: TRBD1; J: TRBJ1-5; V: TRBV19; size: .; DNA: TGTGCCAGTAGTATAGATCGACAGGGGTTTTACGATCAGCCCCAGCATTTT; CDR3: CASSIDRQGFYDQPQHF
D: TRBD1; J: TRBJ2-1; V: TRBV7-3; size: .; DNA: TGTGCCAGCAGTCCCGGACAGGGGGGTCACAATGAGCAGTTCTTC; CDR3: CASSPGQGGHNEQFF
D: TRBD1; J: TRBJ2-3; V: TRBV5-5; size: .; DNA: TGTGCCAGCAGCCGAAACAGGGGGCTAACAGATACGCAGTATTTT; CDR3: CASSRNRGLTDTQYF
D: TRBD1; J: TRBJ1-4; V: TRBV6-1; size: .; DNA: TGTGCCAGCAGTGATGGTCATCAGGGGGCGGTTAATGAAAAACTGTTTTTT; CDR3: CASSDGHQGAVNEKLFF
D: TRBD2; J: TRBJ2-5; V: TRBV5-1; size: .; DNA: TGCGCCAGCAGCCTGGGACTAGCGGGAGGGAGGGAGACCCAGTACTTC; CDR3: CASSLGLAGGRETQYF